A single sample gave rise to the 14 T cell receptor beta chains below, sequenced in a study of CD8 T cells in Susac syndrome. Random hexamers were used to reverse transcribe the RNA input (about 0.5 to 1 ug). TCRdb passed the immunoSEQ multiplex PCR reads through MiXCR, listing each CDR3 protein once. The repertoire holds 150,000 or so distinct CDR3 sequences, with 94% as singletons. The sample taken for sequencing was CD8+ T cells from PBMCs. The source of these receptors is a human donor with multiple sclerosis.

The CDR3 DNA is TGCGCCAGCAGCCAAGATATCCAGCGGGGTAAAGAGACCCAGTACTTC. It yields the protein CASSQDIQRGKETQYF. This chain uses TRBV4-3 with TRBJ2-5; 7 nucleotides match TRBD2. The CDR3 contains 16 residues. Germline V CDR1 and CDR2: LGHNA, YSLEER. V shed 0 bases, J shed 3 bases, and the junction held 7 bases outside the gene matches.

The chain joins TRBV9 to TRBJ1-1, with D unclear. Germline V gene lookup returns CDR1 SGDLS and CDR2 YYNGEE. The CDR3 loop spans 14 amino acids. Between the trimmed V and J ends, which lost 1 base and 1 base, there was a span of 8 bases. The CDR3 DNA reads TGTGCCAGCAGCGTATACAGCGGGAACACTGAAGCTTTCTTT. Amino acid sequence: CASSVYSGNTEAFF.

This CDR3 is CASSQGTLSYEQYF. The CDR3 DNA follows: TGTGCCAGCAGCCAAGGTACCCTCTCCTACGAGCAGTACTTC. The chain employs TRBV3-1 and TRBJ2-7; D is uncertain. Trimming shortened V by 1 base and J by 0 bases, and 7 bases separated the two germline ends. The CDR3 is 14 residues long. CDR1 and CDR2 from the germline V gene are LGHDT and YNNKEL (reference sequence).

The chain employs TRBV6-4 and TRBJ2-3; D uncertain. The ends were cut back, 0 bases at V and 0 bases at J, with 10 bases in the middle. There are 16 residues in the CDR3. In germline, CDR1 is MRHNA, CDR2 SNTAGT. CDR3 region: CASSDSPASSTDTQYF. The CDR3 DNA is TGTGCCAGCAGTGACTCTCCAGCCTCTAGCACAGATACGCAGTATTTT.

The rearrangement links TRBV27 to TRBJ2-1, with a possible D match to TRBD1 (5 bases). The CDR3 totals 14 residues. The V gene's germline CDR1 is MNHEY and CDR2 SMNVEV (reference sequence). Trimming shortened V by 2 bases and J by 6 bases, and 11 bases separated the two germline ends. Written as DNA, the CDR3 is TGTGCCAGCAGTTTAAGGGGTATGGGCAATGAGCAGTTCTTC. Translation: CASSLRGMGNEQFF.

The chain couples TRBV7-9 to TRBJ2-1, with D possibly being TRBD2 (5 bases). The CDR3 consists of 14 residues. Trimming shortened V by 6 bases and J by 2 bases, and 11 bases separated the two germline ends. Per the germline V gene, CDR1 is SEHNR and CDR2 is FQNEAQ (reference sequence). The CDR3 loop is CASSSQRPYNEQFF. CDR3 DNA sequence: TGTGCCAGCAGTTCCCAGCGGCCCTACAATGAGCAGTTCTTC.

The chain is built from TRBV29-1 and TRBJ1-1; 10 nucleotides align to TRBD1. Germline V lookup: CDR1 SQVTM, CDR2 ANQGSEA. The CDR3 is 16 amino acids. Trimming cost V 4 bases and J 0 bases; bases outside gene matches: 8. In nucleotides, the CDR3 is TGCAGCGTTGCCCGACAGGGGGCATTGGTGAACACTGAAGCTTTCTTT. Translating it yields CSVARQGALVNTEAFF.

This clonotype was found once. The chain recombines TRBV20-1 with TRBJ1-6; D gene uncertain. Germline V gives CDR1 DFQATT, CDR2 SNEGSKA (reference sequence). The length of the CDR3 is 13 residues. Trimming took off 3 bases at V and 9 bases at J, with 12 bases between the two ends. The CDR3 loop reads CSARAELTSPLHF. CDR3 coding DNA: TGCAGTGCTAGGGCTGAGCTAACTTCACCCCTCCACTTT.

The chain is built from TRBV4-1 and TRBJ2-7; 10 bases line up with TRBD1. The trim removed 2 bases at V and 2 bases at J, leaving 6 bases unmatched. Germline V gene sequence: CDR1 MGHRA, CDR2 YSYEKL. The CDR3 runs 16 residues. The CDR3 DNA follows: TGCGCCAGCAGCCAAAATCCGGGACAGGGGACCTACGAGCAGTACTTC. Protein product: CASSQNPGQGTYEQYF.

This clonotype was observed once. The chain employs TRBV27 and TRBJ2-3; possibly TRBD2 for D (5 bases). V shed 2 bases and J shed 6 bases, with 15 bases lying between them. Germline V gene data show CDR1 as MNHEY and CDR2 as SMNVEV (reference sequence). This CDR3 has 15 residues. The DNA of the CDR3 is TGTGCCAGCAGTTTAAGCGGTGACCCGGGGGATACGCAGTATTTT. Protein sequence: CASSLSGDPGDTQYF.

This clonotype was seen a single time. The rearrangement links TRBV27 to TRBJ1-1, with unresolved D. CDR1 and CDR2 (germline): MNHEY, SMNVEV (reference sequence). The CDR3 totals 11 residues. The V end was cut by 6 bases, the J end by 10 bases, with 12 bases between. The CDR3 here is CASRSPRAAFF. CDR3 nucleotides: TGTGCCAGCAGGTCCCCTAGGGCAGCTTTCTTT.

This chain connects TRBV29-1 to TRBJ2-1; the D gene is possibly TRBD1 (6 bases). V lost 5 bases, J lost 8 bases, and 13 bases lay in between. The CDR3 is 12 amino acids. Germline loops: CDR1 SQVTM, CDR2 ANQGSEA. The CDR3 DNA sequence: TGCAGCGTTATAGCCAGGGGCTATGAGCAGTTCTTC. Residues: CSVIARGYEQFF.

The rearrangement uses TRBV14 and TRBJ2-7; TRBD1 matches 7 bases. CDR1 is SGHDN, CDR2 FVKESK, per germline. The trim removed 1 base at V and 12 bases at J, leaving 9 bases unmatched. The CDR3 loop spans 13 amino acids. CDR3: CASSQAGIGDRYF. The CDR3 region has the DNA TGTGCCAGCAGCCAAGCTGGGATTGGGGACAGGTACTTC.

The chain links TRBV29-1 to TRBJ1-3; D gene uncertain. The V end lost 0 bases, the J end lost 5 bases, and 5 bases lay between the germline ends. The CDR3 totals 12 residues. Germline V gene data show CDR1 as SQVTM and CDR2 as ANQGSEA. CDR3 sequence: CSVEDPRNTIYF. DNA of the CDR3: TGCAGCGTTGAAGATCCAAGAAACACCATATATTTT.